These 13 T cell receptor beta chains were all obtained from the same sample, sequenced in a study of T-cell memory formation after mild COVID-19. TCRdb re-called the 5' RACE reads with MiXCR, one entry per CDR3 protein. Among 280,000 or so distinct CDR3 sequences listed, 8% to 10% were seen once. Material: PBMCs or a T cell subset sorted from them (not recorded which). The receptors originated from a man aged 18 to 30 who had mild COVID-19 (a few samples of this study predate the infection). Cell type and time point are not known.

This clonotype appeared many times. This chain connects TRBV24-1 to TRBJ2-5; 7 nucleotides agree with TRBD2. Germline-derived CDR1 and CDR2 are KGHDR and SFDVKD. The junction had 3 bases not matched to a gene; V was cut back by 1 base and J by 5 bases. CDR3 size: 14 residues. The DNA of the CDR3 is TGTGCCACCAGTGATTTAGGAGCGGGGGAGACCCAGTACTTC. Amino acids: CATSDLGAGETQYF.

A few counts support this clonotype. The chain joins TRBV7-9 to TRBJ2-5; a possible D gene is TRBD1 (6 bases). CDR1 and CDR2 from the germline V gene are SEHNR and FQNEAQ (reference sequence). V was shortened by 1 base and J by 5 bases, with 14 bases between the two germline ends. CDR3 size: 15 residues. DNA for the CDR3: TGTGCCAGCAGCTTAGGGGACACTGAAGGGGAGACCCAGTACTTC. It encodes CASSLGDTEGETQYF.

This clonotype was picked up a small number of times. J is TRBJ2-5 and V is TRBV12-3 or TRBV12-4; D perhaps matches TRBD2 (5 bases). V dropped 6 bases and J dropped 4 bases, with 15 bases sitting between them. The CDR3 length is 14 residues. The CDR3 DNA reads TGTGCCAGCAGCCCCACCGGGGTTATAGAGACCCAGTACTTC. Translated: CASSPTGVIETQYF.

The table lists this clonotype with many counts. This chain links TRBV4-3 with TRBJ2-7; D uncertain. Germline V CDR1 and CDR2: LGHNA, YSLEER. This CDR3 contains 15 residues. V gave up 0 bases and J gave up 3 bases, with 12 bases separating them. CDR3 nucleotide sequence: TGCGCCAGCAGCCAAGATCGGCAGCAGATCTACGAGCAGTACTTC. As protein: CASSQDRQQIYEQYF.

This clonotype was found many times. The V and J genes are TRBV6-5 and TRBJ2-7; 11 bases agree with TRBD1. This CDR3 comprises 16 residues. J lost 0 bases, V lost 6 bases, and 7 bases had no gene match. The germline V gene has CDR1 MNHEY and CDR2 SVGAGI. CDR3 nucleotides: TGTGCCAGCAGACCTTCCGGGACAGGGGGCTCCTACGAGCAGTACGTC. This sequence encodes CASRPSGTGGSYEQYV.

The chain's CDR3 is CASSSLRDPLFSQPQHF. The CDR3 DNA reads as TGTGCCAGTAGTTCGCTGAGGGACCCGCTGTTCAGTCAGCCCCAGCATTTT. The chain recombines TRBV19 with TRBJ1-5, with TRBD1 as a possible D gene (5 bases). In germline, CDR1 is LNHDA, CDR2 SQIVND (reference sequence). V was trimmed by 5 bases and J by 6 bases, leaving 23 bases between them. The CDR3 runs 17 residues.

The rearrangement uses TRBV5-1 and TRBJ2-4; perhaps TRBD1 as D (5 bases). With 0 bases removed from V and 1 base from J, the gap between germline ends came to 5 bases. Germline V gene data show CDR1 as SGHRS and CDR2 as YFSETQ. The CDR3 runs 14 residues. The CDR3 loop is CASSLEGAKNIQYF. The DNA for the CDR3 is TGCGCCAGCAGCTTGGAGGGGGCCAAAAACATTCAGTACTTC.

Concerning this clonotype itself: This may stem from a read error, because a much larger clone lies one nucleotide away. This chain joins TRBV6-5 and TRBJ2-1; tentatively, D is TRBD1 (6 bases). Trimming took 4 bases from V and 8 from J, leaving 15 bases between them. CDR3 size: 14 residues. Per germline, CDR1 MNHEY and CDR2 SVGAGI. The CDR3, as DNA: TGTGCCAGCAGTTCATCGGACAGTGGCCATGAGCAGTTCTTC. Translation: CASSSSDSGHEQFF.

This clonotype was detected ten times or more. The chain is built from TRBV7-6 and TRBJ2-2; 11 bases line up with TRBD2. The germline gives CDR1 SGHVS, CDR2 FNYEAQ. With V trimmed by 1 base and J by 5 bases, 3 bases remained unmatched. CDR3 size: 16 residues. The CDR3 reads CASSLEGLAETGELFF. As DNA, the CDR3 is TGTGCCAGCAGCTTAGAGGGACTAGCGGAAACCGGGGAGCTGTTTTTT.

This clonotype has more than one count but fewer than ten. The chain uses TRBV9 and TRBJ2-1, with D perhaps TRBD1 (5 bases). In germline, CDR1 is SGDLS, CDR2 YYNGEE. The length of the CDR3 is 14 residues. Trimming pared 6 bases from V and 4 bases from J, leaving 14 bases between. The CDR3 DNA reads as TGTGCCAGCAACAGGCCGGGTAGATACAATGAGCAGTTCTTC. As protein: CASNRPGRYNEQFF.

This clonotype was seen more than once but under ten times. The chain joins TRBV18 to TRBJ2-1, with TRBD2 matching 12 bases. Germline-derived CDR1 and CDR2 are KGHSH and LQKENI. The CDR3 has 15 residues. J lost 10 bases, V lost 2 bases, and 6 bases had no gene match. The CDR3 region has the DNA TGTGCCAGCTCACCAGTTGGACTAGCGGGGAAAGAGCAGTTCTTC. Amino acids: CASSPVGLAGKEQFF.

Worth noting for this clonotype: An end of the junction does not agree with germline; a read error may underlie this. The chain combines TRBV9 with TRBJ1-5, with unresolved D. The CDR3 runs to 15 residues. Germline loops: CDR1 SGDLS, CDR2 YYNGEE. CDR3 coding DNA: TGTGCCAGCAGCGTAGGGTCCGGGGTCGGGCAGCCCCGGCATTTT. It encodes CASSVGSGVGQPRHF.

Ten or more counts support this clonotype. The chain links TRBV3-1 to TRBJ2-7; TRBD2 aligns across 8 bases. Germline CDR1 LGHDT, CDR2 YNNKEL (reference sequence). The CDR3 runs to 16 residues. Trimming cost V 1 base and J 6 bases; bases outside gene matches: 11. CDR3 region: CASSQGIAGLAGEQYF. The CDR3 region has the DNA TGTGCCAGCAGCCAAGGGATAGCGGGCCTAGCGGGCGAGCAGTACTTC.